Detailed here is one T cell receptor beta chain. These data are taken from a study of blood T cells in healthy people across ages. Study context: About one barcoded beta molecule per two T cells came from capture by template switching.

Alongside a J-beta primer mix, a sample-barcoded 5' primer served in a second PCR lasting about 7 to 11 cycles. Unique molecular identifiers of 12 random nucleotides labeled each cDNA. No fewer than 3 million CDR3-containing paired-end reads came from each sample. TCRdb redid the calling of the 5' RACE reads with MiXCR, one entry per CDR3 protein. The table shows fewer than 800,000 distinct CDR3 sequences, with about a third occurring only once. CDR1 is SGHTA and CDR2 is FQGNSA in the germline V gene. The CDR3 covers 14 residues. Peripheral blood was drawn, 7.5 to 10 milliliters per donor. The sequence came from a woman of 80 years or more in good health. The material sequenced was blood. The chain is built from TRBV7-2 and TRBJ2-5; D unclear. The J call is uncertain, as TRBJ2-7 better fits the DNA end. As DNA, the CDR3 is TGTGCCAGCAGCTTAGTCGGTCCCCTCTACGAGCAGTACTTC. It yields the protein CASSLVGPLYEQYF.